This TCR beta chain originates from a study of cytomegalovirus exposure and HLA in healthy donors. PCR used 60 Vbeta primers and 13 Jbeta primers. Sequencing was performed with immunoSEQ multiplex PCR; in TCRdb, only in-frame clones are kept and a portion is missing. This table holds about 190,000 clones, around 73% found once. The CDR3 extends over 16 amino acids. The V gene end was trimmed by 4 bases and the J gene end by 1 base; junction bases not matched to a gene: 12. The germline V gene encodes CDR1 GTSNPN and CDR2 SVGIG (reference sequence). Sequencing input: PBMCs. This clonotype was sampled from a young woman in good health and CMV-seropositive. J is TRBJ1-1 and V is TRBV30, with 7 bases aligning to TRBD1. The CDR3 loop is CAWKVWIRDRNTEAFF. In DNA form, the CDR3 reads TGTGCCTGGAAGGTTTGGATCCGGGACAGGAACACTGAAGCTTTCTTT.